This T cell receptor (beta chain) emerged from a study of T cells in tuberculosis. Across the study: T cells were selected with CD1B tetramers loaded with glucose monomycolate.

As regards this clone: Its target is unknown.

Trimming removed 6 bases from V and 0 bases from J; junction bases left unmatched: 7. The CDR3 is 15 residues long. Germline assignment: CDR1 SEHNR and CDR2 FQNEAQ (reference sequence). The repertoire was sequenced with immunoSEQ multiplex PCR; TCRdb's copy has only in-frame clones and lacks some. The table shows some 40,000 clones, with nearly 97% occurring only once. Regarding the study as a whole: Samples were chosen by availability of cryopreserved specimens. Shorter CDR3-alpha in active tuberculosis partly drove smaller distances.

Latent tuberculosis screening used tuberculin skin test and IGRA at entry. The source is a donor aged 5-35 years with latent tuberculosis or without tuberculosis infection. Sequences were obtained from PBMCs. The genes are TRBV7-9 and TRBJ1-1; TRBD1 matches at 7 bases. The CDR3 DNA follows: TGTGCCAGCAGGGGGGACAGCCATATGAACACTGAAGCTTTCTTT. It yields the protein CASRGDSHMNTEAFF.